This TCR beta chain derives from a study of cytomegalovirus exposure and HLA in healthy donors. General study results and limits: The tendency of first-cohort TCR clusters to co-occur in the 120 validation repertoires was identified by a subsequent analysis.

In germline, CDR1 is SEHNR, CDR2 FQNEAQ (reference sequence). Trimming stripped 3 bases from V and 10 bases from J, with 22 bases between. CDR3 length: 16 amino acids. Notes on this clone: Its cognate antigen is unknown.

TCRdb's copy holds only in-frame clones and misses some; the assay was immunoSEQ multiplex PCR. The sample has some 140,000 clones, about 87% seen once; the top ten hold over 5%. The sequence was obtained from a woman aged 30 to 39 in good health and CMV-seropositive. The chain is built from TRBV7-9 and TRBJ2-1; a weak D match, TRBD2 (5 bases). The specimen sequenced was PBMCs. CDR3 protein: CASSFVPGLTLGEQFF. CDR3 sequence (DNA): TGTGCCAGCAGCTTTGTCCCTGGACTGACTCTGGGGGAGCAGTTCTTC.